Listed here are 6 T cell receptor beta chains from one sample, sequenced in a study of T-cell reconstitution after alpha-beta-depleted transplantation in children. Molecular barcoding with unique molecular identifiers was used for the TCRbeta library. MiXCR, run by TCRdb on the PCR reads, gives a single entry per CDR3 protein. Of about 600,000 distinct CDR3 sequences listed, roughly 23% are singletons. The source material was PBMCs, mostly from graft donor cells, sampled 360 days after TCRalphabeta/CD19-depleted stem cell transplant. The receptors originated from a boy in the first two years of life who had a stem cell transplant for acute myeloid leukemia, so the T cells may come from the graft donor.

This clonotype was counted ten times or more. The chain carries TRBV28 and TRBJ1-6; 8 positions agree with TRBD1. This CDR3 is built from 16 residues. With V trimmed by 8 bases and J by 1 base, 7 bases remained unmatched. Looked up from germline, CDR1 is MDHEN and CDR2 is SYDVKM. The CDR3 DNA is TGTGCCAGCTCGGACAGGGAGGAGTCCTATAATTCACCCCTCCACTTT. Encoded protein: CASSDREESYNSPLHF. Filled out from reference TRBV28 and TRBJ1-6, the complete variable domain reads DVKVTQSSRYLVKRTGEKVFLECVQDMDHENMFWYRQDPGLGLRLIYFSYDVKMKEKGDIPEGYSVSREKKERFSLILESASTNQTSMYLCASSDREESYNSPLHFGNGTRLTVT.

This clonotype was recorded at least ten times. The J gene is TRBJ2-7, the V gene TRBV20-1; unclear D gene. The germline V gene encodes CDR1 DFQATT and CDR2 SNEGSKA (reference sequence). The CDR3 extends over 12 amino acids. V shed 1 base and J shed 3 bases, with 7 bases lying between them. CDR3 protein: CSARGRFYEQYF. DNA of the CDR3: TGCAGTGCTAGAGGAAGGTTCTACGAGCAGTACTTC.

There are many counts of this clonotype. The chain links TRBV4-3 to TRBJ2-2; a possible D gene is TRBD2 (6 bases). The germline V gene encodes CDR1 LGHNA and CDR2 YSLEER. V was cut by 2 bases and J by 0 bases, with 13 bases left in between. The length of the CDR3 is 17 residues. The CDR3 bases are TGCGCCAGCAGCCAATCGTCGGGACTCGCGAACACCGGGGAGCTGTTTTTT. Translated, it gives CASSQSSGLANTGELFF.

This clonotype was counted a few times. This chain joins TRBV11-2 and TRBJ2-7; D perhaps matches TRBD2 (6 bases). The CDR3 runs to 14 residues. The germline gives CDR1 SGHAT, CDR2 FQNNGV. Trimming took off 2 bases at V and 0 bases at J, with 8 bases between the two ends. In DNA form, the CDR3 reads TGTGCCAGCAGCTTATACGGGAGCTCCTACGAGCAGTACGTC. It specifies CASSLYGSSYEQYV.

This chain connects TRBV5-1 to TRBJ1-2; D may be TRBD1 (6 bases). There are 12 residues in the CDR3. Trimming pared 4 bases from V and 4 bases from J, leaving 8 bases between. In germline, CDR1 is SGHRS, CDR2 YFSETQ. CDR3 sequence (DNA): TGCGCCAGCAGCGGGGACACCTATGGCTACACCTTC. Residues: CASSGDTYGYTF.

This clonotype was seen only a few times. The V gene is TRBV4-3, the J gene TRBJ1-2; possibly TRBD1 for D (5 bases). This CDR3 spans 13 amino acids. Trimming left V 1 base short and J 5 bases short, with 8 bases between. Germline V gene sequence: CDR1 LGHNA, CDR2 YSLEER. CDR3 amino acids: CASSQAGIYGYTF. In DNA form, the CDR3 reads TGCGCCAGCAGCCAAGCAGGGATTTATGGCTACACCTTC.